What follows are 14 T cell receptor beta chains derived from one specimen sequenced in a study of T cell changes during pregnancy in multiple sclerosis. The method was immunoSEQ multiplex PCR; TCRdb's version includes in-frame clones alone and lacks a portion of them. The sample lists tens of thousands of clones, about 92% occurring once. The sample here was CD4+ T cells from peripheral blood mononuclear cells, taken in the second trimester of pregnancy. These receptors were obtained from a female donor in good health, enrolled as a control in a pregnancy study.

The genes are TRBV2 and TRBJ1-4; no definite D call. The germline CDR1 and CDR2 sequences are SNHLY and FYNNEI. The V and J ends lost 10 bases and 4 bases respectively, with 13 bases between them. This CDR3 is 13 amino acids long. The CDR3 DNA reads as TGTGCCACCCAGAGCGGGCGTAATGAAAAACTGTTTTTT. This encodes CATQSGRNEKLFF.

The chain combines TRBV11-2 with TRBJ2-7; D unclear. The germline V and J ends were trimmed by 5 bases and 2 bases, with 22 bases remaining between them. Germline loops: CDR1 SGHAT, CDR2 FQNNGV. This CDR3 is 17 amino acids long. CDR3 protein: CASSPLTLTKITYEQYF. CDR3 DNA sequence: TGTGCCAGCAGCCCCCTCACGCTCACAAAAATTACCTACGAGCAGTACTTC.

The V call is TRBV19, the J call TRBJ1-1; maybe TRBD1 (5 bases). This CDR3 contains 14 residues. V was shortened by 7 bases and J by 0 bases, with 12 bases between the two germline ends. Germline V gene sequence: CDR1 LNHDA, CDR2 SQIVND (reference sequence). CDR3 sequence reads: CASTKGQMNTEAFF. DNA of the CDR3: TGTGCCAGTACCAAGGGGCAGATGAACACTGAAGCTTTCTTT. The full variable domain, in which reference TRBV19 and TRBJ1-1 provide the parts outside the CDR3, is DGGITQSPKYLFRKEGQNVTLSCEQNLNHDAMYWYRQDPGQGLRLIYYSQIVNDFQKGDIAEGYSVSREKKESFPLTVTSAQKNPTAFYLCASTKGQMNTEAFFGQGTRLTVV.

The CDR3 region has the DNA TGTGCCAGCAGCCTTCAGGGGGATACGCAGTATTTT. Protein product: CASSLQGDTQYF. The rearrangement links TRBV7-2 to TRBJ2-3; D is possibly TRBD1 (6 bases). The CDR3 spans 12 residues. Per the germline V gene, CDR1 is SGHTA and CDR2 is FQGNSA. Trimming cost V 5 bases and J 6 bases, with 9 bases left between them. The full variable domain, rest sourced from reference TRBV7-2 and TRBJ2-3, is GAGVSQSPSNKVTEKGKDVELRCDPISGHTALYWYRQSLGQGLEFLIYFQGNSAPDKSGLPSDRFSAERTGGSVSTLTIQRTQQEDSAVYLCASSLQGDTQYFGPGTRLTVL.

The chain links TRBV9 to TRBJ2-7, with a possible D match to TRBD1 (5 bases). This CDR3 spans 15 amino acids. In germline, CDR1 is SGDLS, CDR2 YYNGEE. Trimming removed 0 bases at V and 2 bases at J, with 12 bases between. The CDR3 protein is CASSVETAKPYEQYF. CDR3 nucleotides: TGTGCCAGCAGCGTAGAGACAGCGAAACCCTACGAGCAGTACTTC. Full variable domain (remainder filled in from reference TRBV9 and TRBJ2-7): DSGVTQTPKHLITATGQRVTLRCSPRSGDLSVYWYQQSLDQGLQFLIQYYNGEERAKGNILERFSAQQFPDLHSELNLSSLELGDSALYFCASSVETAKPYEQYFGPGTRLTVT.

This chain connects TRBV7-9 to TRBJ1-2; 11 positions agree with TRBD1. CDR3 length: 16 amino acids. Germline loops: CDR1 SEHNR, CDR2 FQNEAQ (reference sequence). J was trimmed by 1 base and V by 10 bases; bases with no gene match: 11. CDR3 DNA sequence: TGTGCCACTCCGGAGGGACAGGGGGGAAGTAACTATGGCTACACCTTC. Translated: CATPEGQGGSNYGYTF.

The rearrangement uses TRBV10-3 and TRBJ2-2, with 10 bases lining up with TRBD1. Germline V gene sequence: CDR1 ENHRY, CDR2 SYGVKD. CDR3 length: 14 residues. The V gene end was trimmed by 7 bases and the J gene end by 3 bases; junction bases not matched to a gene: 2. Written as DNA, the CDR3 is TGTGCCATCAAGACAGGGGGCGACACCGGGGAGCTGTTTTTT. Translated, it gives CAIKTGGDTGELFF.

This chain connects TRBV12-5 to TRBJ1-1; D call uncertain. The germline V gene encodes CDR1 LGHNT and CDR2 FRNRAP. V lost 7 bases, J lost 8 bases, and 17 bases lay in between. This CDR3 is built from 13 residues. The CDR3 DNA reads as TGTGCTAGTGCCTATGCGTCGGGGTTAGAAGCTTTCTTT. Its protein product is CASAYASGLEAFF. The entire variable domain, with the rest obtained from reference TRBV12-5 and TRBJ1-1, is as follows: DARVTQTPRHKVTEMGQEVTMRCQPILGHNTVFWYRQTMMQGLELLAYFRNRAPLDDSGMPKDRFSAEMPDATLATLKIQPSEPRDSAVYFCASAYASGLEAFFGQGTRLTVV.

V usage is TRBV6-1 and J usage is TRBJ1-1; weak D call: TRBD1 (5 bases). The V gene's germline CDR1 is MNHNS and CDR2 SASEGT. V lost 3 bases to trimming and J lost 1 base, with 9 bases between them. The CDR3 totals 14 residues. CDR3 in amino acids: CASSDAGSNTEAFF. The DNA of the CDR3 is TGTGCCAGCAGTGATGCAGGGTCGAACACTGAAGCTTTCTTT.

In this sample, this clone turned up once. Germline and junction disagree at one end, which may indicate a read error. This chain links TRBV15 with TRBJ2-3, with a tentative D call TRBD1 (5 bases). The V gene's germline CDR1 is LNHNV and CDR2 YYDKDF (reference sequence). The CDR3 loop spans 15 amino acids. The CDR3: CATSRDRSSTDTQYF. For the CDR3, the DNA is TGTGCCACCAGCCGAGACAGATCTAGCACAGATACGCAGTATTTT.

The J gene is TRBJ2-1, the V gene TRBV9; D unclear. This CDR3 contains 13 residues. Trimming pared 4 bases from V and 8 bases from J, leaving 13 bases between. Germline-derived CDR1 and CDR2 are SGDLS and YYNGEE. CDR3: CASSMTPLDEQFF. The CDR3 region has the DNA TGTGCCAGCAGCATGACACCCCTGGATGAGCAGTTCTTC.

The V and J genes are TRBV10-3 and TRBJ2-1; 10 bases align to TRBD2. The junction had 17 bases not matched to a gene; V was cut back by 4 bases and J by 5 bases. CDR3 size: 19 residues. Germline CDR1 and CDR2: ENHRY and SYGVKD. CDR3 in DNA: TGTGCCATCAGTGGTGTTCTGACTAGCGGGCTTGGACGGAACAATGAGCAGTTCTTC. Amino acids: CAISGVLTSGLGRNNEQFF.

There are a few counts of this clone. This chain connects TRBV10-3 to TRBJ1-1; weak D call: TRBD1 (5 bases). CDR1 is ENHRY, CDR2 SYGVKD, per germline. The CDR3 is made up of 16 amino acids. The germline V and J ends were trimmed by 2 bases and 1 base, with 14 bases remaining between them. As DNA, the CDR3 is TGTGCCATCAGTGAGCCCTACCAGGGAGGGAACACTGAAGCTTTCTTT. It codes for CAISEPYQGGNTEAFF.

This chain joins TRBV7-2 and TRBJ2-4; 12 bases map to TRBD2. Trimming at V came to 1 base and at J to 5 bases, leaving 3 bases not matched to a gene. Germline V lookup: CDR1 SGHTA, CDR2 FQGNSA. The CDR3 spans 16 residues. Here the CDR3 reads CASSLGLAGGENIQYF. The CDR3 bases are TGTGCCAGCAGCTTAGGTCTAGCGGGAGGGGAAAACATTCAGTACTTC.